A selection of T cell receptor beta chains follows, all from one sample in a study of regulatory T cells in long-lasting Graves disease. TCRdb re-analysed the multiplex PCR reads in MiXCR, keeping a single row per CDR3 protein. The table shows roughly 500,000 distinct CDR3 sequences, with 22% occurring only once. Sequencing was performed on peripheral blood mononuclear cells (PBMCs), taken when the disease was refractory, from a patient treated with antithyroid drugs. The source of these receptors is a female donor with Graves disease. Each CDR3 is given with its conserved first and last residue. A D gene is named only where the DNA matches it firmly. A row's size may be missing; if present it is once, few, many or a size class.

. many TRBJ2-7 TRBV7-2 CASSKPSKGHEQYF TGTGCCAGCAGCAAACCATCTAAGGGCCACGAGCAGTACTTC
. few TRBJ2-7 TRBV5-4 CASSSQGFGYEQYF TGTGCCAGCAGCTCTCAGGGGTTTGGCTACGAGCAGTACTTC
TRBD1 . TRBJ1-2 TRBV4-2 CASSTSTRQGDYGYTF TGTGCCAGCAGCACAAGCACGAGACAGGGGGACTATGGCTACACCTTC
TRBD2 . TRBJ2-7 TRBV7-2 CASSPTSGNYKQYF TGTGCCAGCAGCCCTACTAGCGGAAACTACAAGCAGTACTTC
TRBD1 many TRBJ1-1 TRBV28 CASSMGQLNTEAFF TGTGCCAGCAGTATGGGACAGTTGAACACTGAAGCTTTCTTT
TRBD2 . TRBJ2-5 TRBV30 CAWEGISGRDMETQYF TGTGCCTGGGAGGGGATTAGCGGGAGGGACATGGAGACCCAGTACTTC
. . TRBJ1-2 TRBV5-1 CASSFQSNGYTF TGCGCCAGCAGCTTTCAGTCTAATGGCTACACCTTC
TRBD1 . TRBJ1-2 TRBV5-1 CASSPGQGNGYTF TGCGCCAGCAGCCCGGGACAGGGCAATGGCTACACCTTC
. many TRBJ1-4 TRBV2 CASSVLGGVGEKLFF TGTGCCAGCAGTGTTCTGGGGGGGGTAGGTGAAAAACTGTTTTTT
TRBD1 many TRBJ2-7 TRBV12-3/TRBV12-4 CASRPTGQGEYEQYF TGTGCCAGCAGACCGACGGGACAGGGGGAATACGAGCAGTACTTC
. . TRBJ1-1 TRBV7-6 CASSLAFGGDTEAFF TGTGCCAGCAGCTTAGCATTCGGGGGGGACACTGAAGCTTTCTTT
. many TRBJ2-7 TRBV19 CASTPVQGQGEQYF TGTGCCAGTACGCCCGTGCAGGGGCAAGGCGAGCAGTACTTC
. few TRBJ2-7 TRBV10-3 CAISESAGTYEQYF TGTGCCATCAGTGAGTCGGCTGGGACCTACGAGCAGTACTTC
TRBD2 . TRBJ2-2 TRBV13 CASNQPGTTYTGELFF TGTGCCAGCAATCAACCAGGGACTACTTACACCGGGGAGCTGTTTTTT
TRBD1 few TRBJ1-2 TRBV6-2/TRBV6-3 CASSKPADRVNGYTF TGTGCCAGCAGTAAACCCGCGGACAGGGTGAATGGCTACACCTTC
TRBD2 many TRBJ2-5 TRBV12-3/TRBV12-4 CASSPEAGAWETQYF TGTGCCAGCAGTCCCGAAGCGGGAGCCTGGGAGACCCAGTACTTC
. . TRBJ2-1 TRBV7-3 CASSLPGAYNEQFF TGTGCCAGCAGCTTACCCGGGGCCTACAATGAGCAGTTCTTC
. few TRBJ1-6 TRBV6-1 CASTYDSNSPLHF TGTGCCAGCACGTACGACAGTAATTCACCCCTCCACTTT
TRBD1 . TRBJ2-7 TRBV20-1 CSAAGTGMGEQYF TGCAGTGCGGCCGGGACAGGGATGGGCGAGCAGTACTTC
TRBD1 . TRBJ1-3 TRBV25-1 CASSGPGQGVSGNTIYF TGTGCCAGCAGTGGCCCGGGACAGGGGGTATCTGGAAACACCATATATTTT
. few TRBJ2-2 TRBV7-3 CASSFNSQLGELFF TGTGCCAGCAGCTTTAACTCTCAGCTCGGGGAGCTGTTTTTT
TRBD2 many TRBJ2-7 TRBV28 CASSFQLAAYEQYF TGTGCCAGCAGTTTCCAACTAGCGGCCTACGAGCAGTACTTC
. . TRBJ2-1 TRBV28 CASRDYNEQFF TGTGCCAGCCGGGACTACAATGAGCAGTTCTTC
. many TRBJ1-2 TRBV28 CASSLQANGYTF TGTGCCAGCAGTTTACAGGCGAATGGCTACACCTTC
TRBD1 few TRBJ1-6 TRBV10-2 CASSEAWDRGSPLHF TGCGCCAGCAGTGAGGCCTGGGACAGGGGATCCCCCCTCCACTTT
. many TRBJ2-5 TRBV7-8 CASSLAHQGGETQYF TGTGCCAGCAGCTTAGCACACCAAGGGGGAGAGACCCAGTACTTC
. many TRBJ1-4 TRBV28 CASGGGNEKLFF TGTGCCTCCGGGGGGGGAAACGAAAAACTGTTTTTT
. few TRBJ1-1 TRBV6-5 CASSSGMWAEAFF TGTGCCAGCAGTTCAGGGATGTGGGCTGAAGCTTTCTTT
. few TRBJ2-5 TRBV20-1 CSARPEETQYF TGCAGTGCTAGACCAGAAGAGACCCAGTACTTC
. few TRBJ2-7 TRBV4-3 CASSQTGTGGFGEQYF TGCGCCAGCAGCCAAACAGGGACTGGAGGGTTCGGCGAGCAGTACTTC
. . TRBJ2-2 TRBV6-6 CASSYSGRPGELFF TGTGCCAGCAGTTACTCGGGGCGACCCGGGGAGCTGTTTTTT
. few TRBJ1-4 TRBV9 CASSGGHVLEKLFF TGTGCCAGCAGCGGGGGACATGTTCTCGAAAAACTGTTTTTT
. few TRBJ2-7 TRBV6-1 CATSNGAKNSYEQYF TGTGCCACCTCCAACGGCGCTAAAAACTCCTACGAGCAGTACTTC
TRBD1 . TRBJ2-7 TRBV13 CASSLSSTGALYEQYF TGTGCCAGCAGTTTATCTTCGACAGGGGCGTTATACGAGCAGTACTTC